The 20 T cell receptor beta chains below come from one sample, sequenced in a study of T cells in Graves' hyperthyroidism and ophthalmopathy. There were TCR beta CDR3 regions amplified from RNA transcripts. TCR CDR3 regions were first amplified by RT-PCR with HTBI primers. MiXCR, applied by TCRdb to the multiplex PCR reads, yields one record per CDR3 protein. The sample consists of more than 350,000 distinct CDR3 sequences, approximately 15% of them appearing once. Material: blood. The origin of the receptors is a woman aged 30 to 39 with Graves' ophthalmopathy.

This clonotype was observed many times. The chain has TRBV28 and TRBJ2-5; 10 positions match TRBD2. The CDR3 is 17 residues long. J lost 4 bases, V lost 6 bases, and 14 bases had no gene match. Germline-derived CDR1 and CDR2 are MDHEN and SYDVKM. In nucleotides, the CDR3 is TGTGCCAGCAGCCGCAACAAAGCGGGGGGGCCCCGAGAGACCCAGTACTTC. As protein: CASSRNKAGGPRETQYF.

This clonotype was recorded a few times. J is TRBJ2-1 and V is TRBV4-1; a weak D match, TRBD1 (6 bases). CDR3 size: 16 residues. Trimming took off 4 bases at V and 0 bases at J, with 13 bases between the two ends. The germline CDR1 and CDR2 sequences are MGHRA and YSYEKL. The DNA for the CDR3 is TGCGCCAGCAGCCTACAGGGAACCACCTCCTACAATGAGCAGTTCTTC. It codes for CASSLQGTTSYNEQFF.

This clonotype was counted at least ten times. The chain joins TRBV28 to TRBJ1-1; 8 nucleotides line up with TRBD1. The CDR3 extends over 12 amino acids. With 5 bases clipped from V and 10 bases from J, the junction kept 6 bases outside the gene matches. Looked up from germline, CDR1 is MDHEN and CDR2 is SYDVKM. In DNA form, the CDR3 reads TGTGCCAGCAGTATAACAGGGGGAGGAGCTTTCTTT. This encodes CASSITGGGAFF.

Ten or more counts support this clonotype. This chain uses TRBV20-1 with TRBJ2-5; 9 bases fit TRBD1. The CDR3 is 12 amino acids. Germline V gene lookup returns CDR1 DFQATT and CDR2 SNEGSKA (reference sequence). After removal of 8 bases from V and 3 bases from J, the junction contained 4 bases not matched to a gene. CDR3 region: CSPRQGEETQYF. For the CDR3, the DNA is TGCAGTCCTCGACAGGGGGAAGAGACCCAGTACTTC.

This clonotype came up many times. This chain connects TRBV7-9 to TRBJ2-7; no reliable D call. This CDR3 is built from 12 residues. Germline V gene lookup returns CDR1 SEHNR and CDR2 FQNEAQ (reference sequence). V was shortened by 1 base and J by 4 bases, with 5 bases between the two germline ends. The CDR3 DNA follows: TGTGCCAGCAGCTTAGACCAGTACGAGCAGTACTTC. Translation: CASSLDQYEQYF.

In its sample, this clonotype was seen many times. The genes are TRBV24-1 and TRBJ2-7, with D unresolved. The CDR3 runs to 12 residues. Germline values: CDR1 KGHDR, CDR2 SFDVKD. With 3 bases removed from V and 8 bases from J, the gap between germline ends came to 10 bases. The CDR3 region has the DNA TGTGCCACCAGTGATGATCTGGTAAAGCAGTACTTC. Its translation: CATSDDLVKQYF.

In its sample, this clonotype was seen many times. V usage is TRBV7-3 and J usage is TRBJ2-5; D call uncertain. CDR1 is SGHTA and CDR2 is FQGTGA in the germline V gene. This CDR3 has 10 amino acids. Trimming removed 6 bases from V and 4 bases from J, with 3 bases in between. The CDR3 sequence is CASSVETQYF. The CDR3 bases are TGTGCCAGCAGTGTAGAGACCCAGTACTTC.

The rearrangement links TRBV27 to TRBJ2-2; D remains unclear. CDR1 is MNHEY, CDR2 SMNVEV, per germline (reference sequence). The length of the CDR3 is 17 residues. V was pared by 6 bases and J by 0 bases, with 17 bases between. The DNA of the CDR3 is TGTGCCAGCAGAAGTAAGCAAGGGATGGCGAACACCGGGGAGCTGTTTTTT. Residues: CASRSKQGMANTGELFF.

The chain employs TRBV11-2 and TRBJ2-3; tentative D call: TRBD2 (7 bases). The CDR3 contains 15 residues. The germline V gene encodes CDR1 SGHAT and CDR2 FQNNGV. The V gene lost 3 bases and the J gene lost 5 bases, with 15 bases spanning the gap. CDR3 coding DNA: TGTGCCAGCAGCTTTCTCGGCGGGGGCCGAGATACGCAGTATTTT. Translating gives CASSFLGGGRDTQYF.

This clonotype was recorded at least ten times. The chain has TRBV20-1 and TRBJ1-5; tentatively, D is TRBD1 (5 bases). The germline V gene has CDR1 DFQATT and CDR2 SNEGSKA (reference sequence). The CDR3 consists of 15 residues. V lost 0 bases and J 6 bases, leaving 15 bases between the germline ends. CDR3 DNA sequence: TGCAGTGCTAGAGATCATGGGGCGGCTGGTCAGCCCCAGCATTTT. It is translated as CSARDHGAAGQPQHF.

This clonotype has a handful of counts. A much larger clone lies one base from this, so it may be a read error. The chain couples TRBV12-3 or TRBV12-4 to TRBJ1-2, with D perhaps matching TRBD1 (5 bases). V was clipped by 3 bases and J by 4 bases, with 15 bases between them. CDR3 length equals 15 residues. The CDR3 coding sequence is TGTGCCAGCAGTTTGAAAGGGACTTCTAGCTATGGCTACACCTTC. Protein product: CASSLKGTSSYGYTF.

The chain has TRBV7-9 and TRBJ1-5; D gene ambiguous. CDR1 is SEHNR, CDR2 FQNEAQ, per germline (reference sequence). This CDR3 is 13 amino acids long. Trimming removed 1 base at V and 7 bases at J, with 8 bases between. The CDR3 DNA reads TGTGCCAGCAGCTTAGGCGTCGAACAGCCCCAGCATTTT. Amino acid sequence: CASSLGVEQPQHF.

The V gene is TRBV5-4, the J gene TRBJ2-1, with D hard to call. The V end was cut by 4 bases, the J end by 8 bases, with 16 bases between. The CDR3 runs 14 residues. Germline-derived CDR1 and CDR2 are SGHNT and YYREEE (reference sequence). As DNA, the CDR3 is TGTGCCAGCAGCGGACCGGTTCAGGAACATGAGCAGTTCTTC. Translating it yields CASSGPVQEHEQFF.

The chain employs TRBV9 and TRBJ2-7; tentative D call: TRBD2 (5 bases). CDR3 length: 15 amino acids. Germline CDR1 is SGDLS and CDR2 is YYNGEE. The V end lost 4 bases, the J end lost 4 bases, and 18 bases lay between the germline ends. The CDR3 here is CASSPRDSASYEQYF. CDR3 DNA: TGTGCCAGCAGCCCCCGGGATAGCGCGTCTTACGAGCAGTACTTC.

The CDR3 is CASSDRDSTYEQYF. The CDR3 bases are TGTGCCAGCAGCGACCGGGACAGTACCTACGAGCAGTACTTC. The rearrangement joins TRBV9 to TRBJ2-7; TRBD1 matches at 7 bases. The CDR3 has 14 amino acids. Germline CDR1 reads SGDLS; CDR2 reads YYNGEE. V lost 3 bases to trimming and J lost 2 bases; unmatched junction nucleotides: 5.

This clonotype was picked up many times. The chain links TRBV30 to TRBJ1-1; possibly TRBD1 for D (5 bases). Germline lookup yields CDR1 GTSNPN and CDR2 SVGIG (reference sequence). Trimming stripped 5 bases from V and 3 bases from J, with 13 bases between. The CDR3 consists of 13 residues. The CDR3 spells CAWARVTDTEAFF. CDR3 nucleotide sequence: TGTGCCTGGGCCAGGGTTACGGACACTGAAGCTTTCTTT. Complete variable domain (other parts from reference TRBV30 and TRBJ1-1): SQTIHQWPATLVQPVGSPLSLECTVEGTSNPNLYWYRQAAGRGLQLLFYSVGIGQISSEVPQNLSASRPQDRQFILSSKKLLLSDSGFYLCAWARVTDTEAFFGQGTRLTVV.

This clonotype was found many times. The J gene is TRBJ2-1, the V gene TRBV20-1; 16 bases line up with TRBD2. This CDR3 contains 16 residues. The V gene end was trimmed by 3 bases and the J gene end by 5 bases; junction bases not matched to a gene: 4. Germline CDR1 DFQATT, CDR2 SNEGSKA (reference sequence). The CDR3 region has the DNA TGCAGTGCTAGGGGGACTAGCGGGGGGGTTCACAATGAGCAGTTCTTC. Protein sequence: CSARGTSGGVHNEQFF.

This clonotype has at least ten counts. The gene calls are TRBV6-1 and TRBJ2-3, with 7 nucleotides matching TRBD1. Per the germline V gene, CDR1 is MNHNS and CDR2 is SASEGT. The CDR3 extends over 16 amino acids. The V gene end was trimmed by 6 bases and the J gene end by 3 bases; junction bases not matched to a gene: 12. The chain's CDR3 is CASRARQGGRTDTQYF. Here the CDR3 DNA reads TGTGCCAGCAGAGCCCGACAGGGCGGTAGAACAGATACGCAGTATTTT.

This clonotype was seen ten or more times. The chain combines TRBV7-9 with TRBJ2-7, with D possibly matching TRBD1 (6 bases). CDR3 length: 13 residues. V dropped 5 bases and J dropped 3 bases, with 11 bases sitting between them. Germline-derived CDR1 and CDR2 are SEHNR and FQNEAQ (reference sequence). The CDR3, as DNA: TGTGCCAGCAGCCCGGGGACATACTACGAGCAGTACTTC. Its translation: CASSPGTYYEQYF.

This clonotype was recorded many times. The V call is TRBV9, the J call TRBJ1-6; TRBD1 might be the D (6 bases). V shed 0 bases and J shed 5 bases, with 12 bases lying between them. This CDR3 spans 16 amino acids. Germline V CDR1 and CDR2: SGDLS, YYNGEE. The CDR3 here is CASSVAAGVNNSPLHF. CDR3 coding DNA: TGTGCCAGCAGCGTAGCCGCAGGGGTCAATAATTCACCCCTCCACTTT. Full variable domain (remainder filled in from reference TRBV9 and TRBJ1-6): DSGVTQTPKHLITATGQRVTLRCSPRSGDLSVYWYQQSLDQGLQFLIQYYNGEERAKGNILERFSAQQFPDLHSELNLSSLELGDSALYFCASSVAAGVNNSPLHFGNGTRLTVT.